The clone carrying this T cell receptor (beta chain) was seen once. Sequencing was performed with immunoSEQ multiplex PCR; in TCRdb, only in-frame clones are kept and a portion is missing. The repertoire holds hundreds of thousands of clones, with 75% to 90% as singletons. This sample was taken from a study of blood T cell repertoires in COVID-19. The TCR sequence derives from a woman in her fifties or sixties who had recovered from COVID-19. The sample comprised PBMCs or T cells enriched from blood (not recorded which).

The CDR3 DNA is TGTGCCAGCAGCGTAGCCGGCGGGAGAGCAAGGCCCTACAATGAGCAGTTCTTC. Residues: CASSVAGGRARPYNEQFF. The rearrangement uses TRBV9 and TRBJ2-1; 7 nucleotides line up with TRBD2. With 0 bases clipped from V and 2 bases from J, the junction kept 11 bases outside the gene matches. The CDR3 loop spans 18 amino acids. In germline, CDR1 is SGDLS, CDR2 YYNGEE.